The rows below give T cell receptor beta chains drawn from one sample of a study of blood T cell repertoires in COVID-19. Assay: immunoSEQ multiplex PCR; the TCRdb copy retains only in-frame clones and omits some. The sample lists about 230,000 clones; roughly 84% were seen once. Sequencing was performed on peripheral blood. These receptors were obtained from a man aged 40-55 years with acute or convalescent COVID-19. CDR3s include the opening cysteine and the closing phenylalanine or tryptophan. The D gene is left open where the match is weak. Not every row has a clone size; where given, it reads once, few, many or a size class.

TGTGCCAGCAGCAAGCCCAACTATGGCTACACCTTC	CASSKPNYGYTF	TRBV5-6	TRBJ1-2	once	-
TGTGCCGGAGCCCAGTTTGGCCGAAGACCCAAAAACATTCAGTACTTC	CAGAQFGRRPKNIQYF	TRBV30	TRBJ2-4	-	-
TGTGCCAGCAGCTCCATGACTAGCGGGAGTTACTACAATGAGCAGTTCTTC	CASSSMTSGSYYNEQFF	TRBV5-4	TRBJ2-1	once	TRBD2
TGTGCCAGCAGCACTAGACAGGGAAACTATGGCTACACCTTC	CASSTRQGNYGYTF	TRBV7-9	TRBJ1-2	once	TRBD1
TGTGCTAGTGGTGACCAGGGTCAGCCCCAGCATTTT	CASGDQGQPQHF	TRBV12-5	TRBJ1-5	-	-
TGTGCCACCAGTGACCCGACAGGGGGCACAGATACGCAGTATTTT	CATSDPTGGTDTQYF	TRBV24-1	TRBJ2-3	-	TRBD1
TGTGCCAGCTCACCAGCGACAGAGCGAGCAGCTTTCTTT	CASSPATERAAFF	TRBV18	TRBJ1-1	-	-
TGCGCCAGCAGCCCCGACAGGGCTCATGGCTACACCTTC	CASSPDRAHGYTF	TRBV5-1	TRBJ1-2	-	TRBD1
TGTGCCTGGGACCGGGACATTGCCTACGAGCAGTACTTC	CAWDRDIAYEQYF	TRBV30	TRBJ2-7	-	-
TGTGCCAGCTCGCAAGACAGGGGCCCCATGAACACTGAAGCTTTCTTT	CASSQDRGPMNTEAFF	TRBV18	TRBJ1-1	-	TRBD1
TGTGCCAGCAGCGTCCAGGGGGAGCAGTACTTC	CASSVQGEQYF	TRBV11-2	TRBJ2-7	-	-
TGTGCCAGTAGACAGGGGACAGGGGGCACAATGACCCCGAACACTGAAGCTTTCTTT	CASRQGTGGTMTPNTEAFF	TRBV19	TRBJ1-1	-	TRBD1
TGTGCCAGCAGTTACCGTGTGACAGGGGAGGATCAGCCCCAGCATTTT	CASSYRVTGEDQPQHF	TRBV6-2/TRBV6-3	TRBJ1-5	-	TRBD1
TGTGCCAGCAGCCCGTGGTGGCGGCCCTATGGCTACACCTTC	CASSPWWRPYGYTF	TRBV21-1	TRBJ1-2	-	-
TGCAGCGTTCTTGAGGAATCCACTGAAGCTTTCTTT	CSVLEESTEAFF	TRBV29-1	TRBJ1-1	-	-
TGTGCCAGCAGCCAAGATAACAGCTATGGCTACACCTTC	CASSQDNSYGYTF	TRBV4-2	TRBJ1-2	-	-
TGTGCCTGGAGGGCCCCCGGGACAGGGGGCGAAGCTTTCTTT	CAWRAPGTGGEAFF	TRBV30	TRBJ1-1	once	TRBD1
TGTGCCAGCAGCTTAGCGGGGACAGGGGGCGCCGGTCATGGCTACACCTTC	CASSLAGTGGAGHGYTF	TRBV7-9	TRBJ1-2	-	TRBD1
TGCGCCAGCAGCCAAGACCCGGGACAGGGGGCATTGGGCTACACCTTC	CASSQDPGQGALGYTF	TRBV4-1	TRBJ1-2	-	TRBD1
TGCAGCGTTGGGGGGACAGGCGACGAGCAGTACTTC	CSVGGTGDEQYF	TRBV29-1	TRBJ2-7	-	TRBD1
TGTGCCAGCAGCCGAAAACTAGCCGGTTTTTACGAGCAGTACTTC	CASSRKLAGFYEQYF	TRBV5-4	TRBJ2-7	-	-
TGTGCCAGCAGTTCTTCTTCGGGTTCTGGGGCCAACGTCCTGACTTTC	CASSSSSGSGANVLTF	TRBV6-5	TRBJ2-6	-	-
TGTGCCAGTAGTAGGAGGACAGGAGGGTATAATTCACCCCTCCACTTT	CASSRRTGGYNSPLHF	TRBV19	TRBJ1-6	-	TRBD1
TGTGCCAGCAGCTTATCCAGGTCTGGGGCCAACGTCCTGACTTTC	CASSLSRSGANVLTF	TRBV7-2	TRBJ2-6	-	-
TGCAGCGTTGAAGTAACGGTGACAGGGCAGGATCCGTGGGGCTACACCTTC	CSVEVTVTGQDPWGYTF	TRBV29-1	TRBJ1-2	-	TRBD1
TGCGCCAGCAGCCCGTCAGCGGGAGTGGAGACCCAGTACTTC	CASSPSAGVETQYF	TRBV5-1	TRBJ2-5	-	TRBD2
TGTGCTAGTGCTACCGGGACAGTGGGTGAAAAACTGTTTTTT	CASATGTVGEKLFF	TRBV12-5	TRBJ1-4	-	TRBD1
TGTGCCAGCAGCCTAACGGCGGGGGGCGCTGGGGCCAACGTCCTGACTTTC	CASSLTAGGAGANVLTF	TRBV7-9	TRBJ2-6	-	TRBD2
TGTGCCAGTAGTGGACAGGGGATCCTTAACACTGAAGCTTTCTTT	CASSGQGILNTEAFF	TRBV19	TRBJ1-1	-	TRBD1